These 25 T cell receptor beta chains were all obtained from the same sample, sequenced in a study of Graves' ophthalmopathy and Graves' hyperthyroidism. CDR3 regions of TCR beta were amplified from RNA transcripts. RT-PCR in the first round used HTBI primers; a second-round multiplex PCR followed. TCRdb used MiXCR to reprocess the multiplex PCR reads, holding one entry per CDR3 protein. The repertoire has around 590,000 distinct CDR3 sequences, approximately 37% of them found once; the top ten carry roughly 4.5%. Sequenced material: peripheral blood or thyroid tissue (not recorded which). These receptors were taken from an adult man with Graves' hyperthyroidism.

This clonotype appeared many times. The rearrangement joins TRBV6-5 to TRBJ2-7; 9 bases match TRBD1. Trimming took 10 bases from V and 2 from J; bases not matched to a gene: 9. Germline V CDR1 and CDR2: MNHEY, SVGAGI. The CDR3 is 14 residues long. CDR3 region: CATQRDRVTYEQYF. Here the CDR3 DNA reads TGTGCCACTCAGCGGGACAGGGTCACCTACGAGCAGTACTTC.

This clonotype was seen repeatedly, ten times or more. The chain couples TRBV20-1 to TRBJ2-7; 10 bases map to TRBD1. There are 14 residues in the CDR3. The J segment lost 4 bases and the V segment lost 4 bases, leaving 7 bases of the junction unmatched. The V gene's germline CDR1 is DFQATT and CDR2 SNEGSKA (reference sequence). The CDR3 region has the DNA TGCAGTGCTAAGGACAGGGGGACACTTTACGAGCAGTACTTC. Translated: CSAKDRGTLYEQYF.

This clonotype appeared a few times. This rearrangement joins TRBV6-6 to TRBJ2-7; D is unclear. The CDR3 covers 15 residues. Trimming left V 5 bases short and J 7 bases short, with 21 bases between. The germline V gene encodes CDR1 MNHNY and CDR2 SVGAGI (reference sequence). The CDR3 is CASSEVGVSLEEQYF. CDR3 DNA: TGTGCCAGCAGTGAAGTTGGGGTCTCTCTAGAAGAGCAGTACTTC.

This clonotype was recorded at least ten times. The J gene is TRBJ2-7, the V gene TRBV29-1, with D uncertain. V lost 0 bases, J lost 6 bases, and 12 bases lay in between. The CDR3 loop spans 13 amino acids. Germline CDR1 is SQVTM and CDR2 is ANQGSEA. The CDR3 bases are TGCAGCGTTGAAGATCCTGCCTCGGCCGAGCAGTACTTC. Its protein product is CSVEDPASAEQYF.

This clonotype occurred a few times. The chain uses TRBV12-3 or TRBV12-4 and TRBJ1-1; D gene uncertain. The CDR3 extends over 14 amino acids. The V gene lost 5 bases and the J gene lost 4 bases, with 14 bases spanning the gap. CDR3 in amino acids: CASSTRHGGTEAFF. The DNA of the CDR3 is TGTGCCAGCAGTACAAGACACGGTGGCACTGAAGCTTTCTTT.

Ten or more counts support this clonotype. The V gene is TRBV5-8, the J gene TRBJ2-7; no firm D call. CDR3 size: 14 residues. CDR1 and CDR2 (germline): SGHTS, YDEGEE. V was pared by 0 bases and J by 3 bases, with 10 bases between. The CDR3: CASSLAARSYEQYF. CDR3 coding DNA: TGTGCCAGCAGCTTGGCCGCACGGAGCTACGAGCAGTACTTC.

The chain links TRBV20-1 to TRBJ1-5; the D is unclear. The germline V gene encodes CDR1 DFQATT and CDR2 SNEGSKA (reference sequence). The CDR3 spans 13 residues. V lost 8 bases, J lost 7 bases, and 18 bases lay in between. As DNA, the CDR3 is TGCAGTTACCAGGCGGGCTGGAACCAGCCCCAGCATTTT. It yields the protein CSYQAGWNQPQHF.

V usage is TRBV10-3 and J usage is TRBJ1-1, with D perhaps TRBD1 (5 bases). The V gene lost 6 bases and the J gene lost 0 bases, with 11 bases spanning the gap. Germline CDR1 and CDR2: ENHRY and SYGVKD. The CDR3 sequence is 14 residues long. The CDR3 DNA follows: TGTGCCATCAGGGGGGGGACCGTGAACACTGAAGCTTTCTTT. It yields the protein CAIRGGTVNTEAFF.

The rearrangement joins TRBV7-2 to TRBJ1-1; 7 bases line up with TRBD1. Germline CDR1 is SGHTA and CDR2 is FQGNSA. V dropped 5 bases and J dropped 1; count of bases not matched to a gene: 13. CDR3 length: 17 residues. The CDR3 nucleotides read TGTGCCAGCAGCCAAGATTTTAGGGGGACAGCGAACACTGAAGCTTTCTTT. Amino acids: CASSQDFRGTANTEAFF.

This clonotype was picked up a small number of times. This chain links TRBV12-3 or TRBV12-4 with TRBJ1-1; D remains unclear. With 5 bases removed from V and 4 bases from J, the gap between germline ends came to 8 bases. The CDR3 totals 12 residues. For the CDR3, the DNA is TGTGCCAGCAGTCCAGAGGGCACTGAAGCTTTCTTT. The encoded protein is CASSPEGTEAFF.

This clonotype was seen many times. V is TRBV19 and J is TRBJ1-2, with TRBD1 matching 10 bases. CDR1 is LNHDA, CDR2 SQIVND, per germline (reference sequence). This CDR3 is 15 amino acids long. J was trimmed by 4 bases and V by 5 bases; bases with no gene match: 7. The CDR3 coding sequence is TGTGCCAGTAGTTCTACCCGACAGGGGGCCTATGGCTACACCTTC. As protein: CASSSTRQGAYGYTF.

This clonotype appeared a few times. The CDR3 loop reads CSAADRDTGELFF. The CDR3 DNA is TGCAGTGCTGCCGACAGGGACACCGGGGAGCTGTTTTTT. This chain connects TRBV20-1 to TRBJ2-2; 7 bases map to TRBD1. Germline V CDR1 and CDR2: DFQATT, SNEGSKA (reference sequence). CDR3 length: 13 amino acids. V lost 5 bases to trimming and J lost 3 bases; unmatched junction nucleotides: 3.

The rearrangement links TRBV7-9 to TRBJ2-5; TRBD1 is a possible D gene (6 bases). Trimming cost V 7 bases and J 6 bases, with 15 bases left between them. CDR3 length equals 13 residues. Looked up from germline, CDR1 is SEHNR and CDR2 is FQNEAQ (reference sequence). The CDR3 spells CASTELGAQTQYF. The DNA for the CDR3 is TGTGCCAGCACCGAGCTGGGGGCACAGACCCAGTACTTC.

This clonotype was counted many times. CDR3 sequence: CASSVDSNEQYF. As DNA, the CDR3 is TGTGCCAGCAGCGTGGACAGCAACGAGCAGTACTTC. J is TRBJ2-7 and V is TRBV9, with a possible D match to TRBD1 (6 bases). Germline V gene lookup returns CDR1 SGDLS and CDR2 YYNGEE. This CDR3 is built from 12 residues. With 2 bases removed from V and 5 bases from J, the gap between germline ends came to 8 bases.

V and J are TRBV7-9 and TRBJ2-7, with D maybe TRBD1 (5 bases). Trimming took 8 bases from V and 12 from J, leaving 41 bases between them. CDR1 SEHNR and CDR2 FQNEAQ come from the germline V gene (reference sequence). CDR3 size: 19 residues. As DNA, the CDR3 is TGTGCCAGCTCACCACCGGTTTCTAGGACACTCGGCCTAAACCTCCCGGTGTACTTC. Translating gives CASSPPVSRTLGLNLPVYF.

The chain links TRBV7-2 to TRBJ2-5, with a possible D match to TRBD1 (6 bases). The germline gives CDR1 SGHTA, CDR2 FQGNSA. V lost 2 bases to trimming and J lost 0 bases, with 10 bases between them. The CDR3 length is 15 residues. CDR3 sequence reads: CASSLSGANQETQYF. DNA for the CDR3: TGTGCCAGCAGCTTATCAGGGGCGAACCAAGAGACCCAGTACTTC.

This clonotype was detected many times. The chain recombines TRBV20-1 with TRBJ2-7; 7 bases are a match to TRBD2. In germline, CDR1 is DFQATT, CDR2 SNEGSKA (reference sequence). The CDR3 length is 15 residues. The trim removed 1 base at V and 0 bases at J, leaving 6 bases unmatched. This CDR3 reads CSARASGESSYEQYF. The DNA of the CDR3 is TGCAGTGCTAGAGCGAGCGGGGAGAGCTCCTACGAGCAGTACTTC.

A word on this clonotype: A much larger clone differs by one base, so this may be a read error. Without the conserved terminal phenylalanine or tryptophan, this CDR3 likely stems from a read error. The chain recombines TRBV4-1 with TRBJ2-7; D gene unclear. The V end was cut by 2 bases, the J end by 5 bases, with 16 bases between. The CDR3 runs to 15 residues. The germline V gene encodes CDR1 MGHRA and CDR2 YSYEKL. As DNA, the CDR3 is TGCGCCAGCAGCCAACGTTTACAACCTCTGGACGAGCAGTACTCC. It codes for CASSQRLQPLDEQYS.

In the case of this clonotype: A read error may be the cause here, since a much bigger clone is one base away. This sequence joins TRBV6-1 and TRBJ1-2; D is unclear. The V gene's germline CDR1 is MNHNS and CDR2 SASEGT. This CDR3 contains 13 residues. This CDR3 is CACSSLDLYGYTF. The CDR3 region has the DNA TGTGCCTGCAGCTCCCTCGACCTCTATGGCTACACCTTC.

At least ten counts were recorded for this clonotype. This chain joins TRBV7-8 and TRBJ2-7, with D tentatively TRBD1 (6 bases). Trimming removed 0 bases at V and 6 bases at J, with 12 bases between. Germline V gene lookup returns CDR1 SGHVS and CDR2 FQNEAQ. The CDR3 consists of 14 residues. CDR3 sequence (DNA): TGTGCCAGCAGCTTAGCCGGGACACCCCGCGAGCAGTACTTC. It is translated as CASSLAGTPREQYF.

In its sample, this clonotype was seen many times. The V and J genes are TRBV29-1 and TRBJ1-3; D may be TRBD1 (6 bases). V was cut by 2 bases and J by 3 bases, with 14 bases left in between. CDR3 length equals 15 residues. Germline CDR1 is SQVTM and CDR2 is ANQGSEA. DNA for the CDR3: TGCAGCGTTGAAACCAGGGGACTTCGTGGAAACACCATATATTTT. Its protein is CSVETRGLRGNTIYF.

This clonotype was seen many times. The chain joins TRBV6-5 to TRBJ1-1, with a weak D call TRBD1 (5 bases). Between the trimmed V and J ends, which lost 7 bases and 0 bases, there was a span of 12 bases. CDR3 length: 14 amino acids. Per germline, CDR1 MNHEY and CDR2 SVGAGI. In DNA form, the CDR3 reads TGTGCCAGCATCATTGACAGAGTGAACACTGAAGCTTTCTTT. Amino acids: CASIIDRVNTEAFF.

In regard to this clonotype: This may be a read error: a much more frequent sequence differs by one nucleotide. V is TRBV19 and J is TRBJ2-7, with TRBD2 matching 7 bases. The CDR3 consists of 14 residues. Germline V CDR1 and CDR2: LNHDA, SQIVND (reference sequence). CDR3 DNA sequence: TGTGTCAGTAGTCCCGGACTAGTTTCCTACGAGCAGTACTTC. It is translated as CVSSPGLVSYEQYF.

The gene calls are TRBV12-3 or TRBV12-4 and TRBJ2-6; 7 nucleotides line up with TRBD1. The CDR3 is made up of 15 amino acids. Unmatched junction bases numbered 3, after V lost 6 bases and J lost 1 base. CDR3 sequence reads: CASRWGQSGANVLTF. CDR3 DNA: TGTGCCAGCAGGTGGGGACAGTCTGGGGCCAACGTCCTGACTTTC.

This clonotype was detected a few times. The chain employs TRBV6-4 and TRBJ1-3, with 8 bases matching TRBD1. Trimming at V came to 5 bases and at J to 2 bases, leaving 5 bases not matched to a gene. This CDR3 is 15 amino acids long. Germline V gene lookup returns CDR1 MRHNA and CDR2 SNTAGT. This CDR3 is CASSRQGYPGNTIYF. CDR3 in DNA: TGTGCCAGCAGTAGACAGGGGTACCCTGGAAACACCATATATTTT.